These T cell receptor beta chains were read from a single sample in a study of T-cell reconstitution after alpha-beta-depleted transplantation in children. TCRdb recomputed calls from the PCR reads with MiXCR, one row per CDR3 protein. The sample yields 90,000 to 100,000 distinct CDR3 sequences, about 22% seen once. The sequencing here drew on PBMCs, taken before TCRalphabeta/CD19-depleted stem cell transplant. Receptor source: a boy aged 2-15 years with acute lymphoblastic leukemia, due to receive a stem cell transplant. Both conserved end residues are part of each CDR3. D genes are given only for firm matches. Clone size is given for some rows only: seen once, a few or many times, or a class if the clone is expanded.

>TRBJ2-5|TRBV6-1|15|-|-
CASRRTALQAETQYF
TGTGCCAGCAGGAGAACAGCTCTTCAAGCTGAGACCCAGTACTTC
>TRBJ2-5|TRBV3-1|14|TRBD1|-
CASSQRTGGETQYF
TGTGCCAGCAGCCAAAGGACAGGGGGAGAGACCCAGTACTTC
>TRBJ2-5|TRBV29-1|14|-|-
CSVLPLGVQETQYF
TGCAGCGTTCTCCCCCTTGGAGTTCAAGAGACCCAGTACTTC
>TRBJ2-1|TRBV7-8|14|-|few
CASSTGSSYNEQFF
TGTGCCAGCAGCACAGGGAGCTCCTACAATGAGCAGTTCTTC
>TRBJ2-2|TRBV24-1|15|-|many
CATNSGQGNTGELFF
TGTGCCACCAATTCCGGGCAGGGGAACACCGGGGAGCTGTTTTTT
>TRBJ1-2|TRBV5-1|15|-|few
CASSLEAASNYGYTF
TGCGCCAGCAGCTTGGAAGCAGCGAGTAACTATGGCTACACCTTC
>TRBJ2-3|TRBV4-2|18|TRBD2|-
CASSQDVASGVSTDTQYF
TGTGCCAGCAGCCAAGATGTGGCTAGCGGAGTAAGCACAGATACGCAGTATTTT
>TRBJ1-6|TRBV6-5|14|-|few
CASSYRGRDSPLHF
TGTGCCAGCAGTTACAGGGGAAGGGATTCACCCCTCCACTTT
>TRBJ2-4|TRBV29-1|12|-|-
CSVESAGNIQYF
TGCAGCGTTGAGTCGGCCGGTAACATTCAGTACTTC
>TRBJ1-2|TRBV6-5|14|-|-
CASSYGDGNYGYTF
TGTGCCAGCAGTTACGGTGACGGAAACTATGGCTACACCTTC
>TRBJ2-1|TRBV7-2|15|-|-
CASSLGTTRYNEQFF
TGTGCCAGCAGCTTAGGGACTACCAGATACAATGAGCAGTTCTTC
>TRBJ2-4|TRBV5-1|11|-|few
CASSLDHIQYF
TGCGCCAGCAGCTTGGATCACATTCAGTACTTC
>TRBJ1-6|TRBV5-8|16|-|-
CASTPQGMSYNSPLHF
TGTGCCAGCACACCCCAGGGGATGTCCTATAATTCACCCCTCCACTTT
>TRBJ1-1|TRBV12-3/TRBV12-4|12|-|-
CASSSGATEAFF
TGTGCCAGCAGTTCAGGGGCCACTGAAGCTTTCTTT
>TRBJ2-7|TRBV4-1|17|-|-
CASSRAETQGVHYEQYF
TGCGCCAGCAGCCGCGCGGAGACACAGGGAGTTCACTACGAGCAGTACTTC
>TRBJ2-7|TRBV12-3/TRBV12-4|13|-|few
CASSLGAGGEQYF
TGTGCCAGCAGTTTAGGGGCAGGAGGCGAGCAGTACTTC
>TRBJ2-4|TRBV5-4|16|TRBD1|few
CASSSPGGKAKNIQYF
TGTGCCAGCAGCTCCCCAGGGGGCAAAGCCAAAAACATTCAGTACTTC
>TRBJ1-5|TRBV7-8|15|-|-
CASSGTFLSNQPQHF
TGTGCCAGCAGCGGTACGTTTTTAAGCAATCAGCCCCAGCATTTT
>TRBJ2-3|TRBV7-2|15|TRBD2|-
CASSLSGVRTDTQYF
TGTGCCAGCAGCCTCAGCGGGGTCCGCACAGATACGCAGTATTTT
>TRBJ2-2|TRBV28|14|-|few
CASSPFLRTGELFF
TGTGCCAGCAGCCCCTTCCTGAGAACCGGGGAGCTGTTTTTT
>TRBJ2-7|TRBV7-6|14|-|few
CASSLAEGPGEQYF
TGTGCCAGCAGCTTAGCGGAGGGGCCGGGGGAGCAGTACTTC
>TRBJ2-3|TRBV12-3/TRBV12-4|16|TRBD2|many
CASSPVMRGSADTQYF
TGTGCCAGCAGCCCGGTGATGCGGGGGTCAGCAGATACGCAGTATTTT
>TRBJ2-3|TRBV20-1|17|TRBD2|-
CSAREKREAQNTDTQYF
TGCAGTGCTAGAGAGAAGCGGGAGGCCCAAAACACAGATACGCAGTATTTT
>TRBJ2-5|TRBV6-1|16|TRBD2|few
CASSTELATSGGTQYF
TGTGCCAGCAGCACCGAACTAGCGACCTCAGGTGGGACCCAGTACTTC
>TRBJ2-1|TRBV5-5|14|TRBD2|-
CASSGLAEVNEQFF
TGTGCCAGCAGCGGGCTAGCGGAGGTAAATGAGCAGTTCTTC
>TRBJ2-7|TRBV4-1|16|-|many
CASSPSASSTGEEQYF
TGCGCCAGCAGCCCTTCGGCATCTTCTACGGGGGAGGAGCAGTACTTC
>TRBJ2-5|TRBV2|11|-|-
CASGRGETQYF
TGTGCCAGCGGTAGAGGAGAGACCCAGTACTTC
>TRBJ1-6|TRBV11-1|18|TRBD1|-
CASSNPRDRAYLVSPLHF
TGTGCCAGCAGCAACCCCCGGGACAGGGCCTATTTGGTGTCACCCCTCCACTTT
>TRBJ2-2|TRBV20-1|16|TRBD1|once
CSANGPGGRGTGELFF
TGCAGTGCTAACGGACCCGGTGGCAGGGGGACCGGGGAGCTGTTTTTT
>TRBJ1-1|TRBV20-1|14|-|few
CSASGQNPNTEAFF
TGCAGTGCCAGCGGACAGAATCCGAACACTGAAGCTTTCTTT
>TRBJ2-5|TRBV12-3/TRBV12-4|15|TRBD1|-
CASSYGTGIQETQYF
TGTGCCAGCAGTTACGGGACAGGGATCCAAGAGACCCAGTACTTC
>TRBJ2-1|TRBV10-3|14|TRBD2|few
CAISWTSGYNEQFF
TGTGCCATCAGCTGGACTAGCGGCTACAATGAGCAGTTCTTC
>TRBJ2-2|TRBV29-1|12|-|many
CSVAWWTGELFF
TGCAGCGTTGCTTGGTGGACCGGGGAGCTGTTTTTT
>TRBJ2-1|TRBV3-1|15|-|few
CASSQDWGARNEQFF
TGTGCCAGCAGCCAAGATTGGGGGGCGCGAAATGAGCAGTTCTTC
>TRBJ1-1|TRBV29-1|16|-|-
CSVSKAVGGSYTEAFF
TGCAGCGTTTCTAAGGCGGTTGGGGGGAGCTACACTGAAGCTTTCTTT
>TRBJ2-1|TRBV4-2|15|-|-
CASSQNKGLYNEQFF
TGTGCCAGCAGCCAAAACAAGGGACTTTACAATGAGCAGTTCTTC
>TRBJ1-1|TRBV9|15|-|-
CASSVFVQGNTEAFF
TGTGCCAGCAGCGTATTTGTCCAGGGCAACACTGAAGCTTTCTTT
>TRBJ2-7|TRBV29-1|12|TRBD2|many
CSVALAEFGQYF
TGCAGCGTTGCACTAGCGGAGTTCGGGCAGTACTTC
>TRBJ2-5|TRBV4-3|9|-|many
CASSQEQYF
TGCGCCAGCAGCCAAGAACAGTACTTC